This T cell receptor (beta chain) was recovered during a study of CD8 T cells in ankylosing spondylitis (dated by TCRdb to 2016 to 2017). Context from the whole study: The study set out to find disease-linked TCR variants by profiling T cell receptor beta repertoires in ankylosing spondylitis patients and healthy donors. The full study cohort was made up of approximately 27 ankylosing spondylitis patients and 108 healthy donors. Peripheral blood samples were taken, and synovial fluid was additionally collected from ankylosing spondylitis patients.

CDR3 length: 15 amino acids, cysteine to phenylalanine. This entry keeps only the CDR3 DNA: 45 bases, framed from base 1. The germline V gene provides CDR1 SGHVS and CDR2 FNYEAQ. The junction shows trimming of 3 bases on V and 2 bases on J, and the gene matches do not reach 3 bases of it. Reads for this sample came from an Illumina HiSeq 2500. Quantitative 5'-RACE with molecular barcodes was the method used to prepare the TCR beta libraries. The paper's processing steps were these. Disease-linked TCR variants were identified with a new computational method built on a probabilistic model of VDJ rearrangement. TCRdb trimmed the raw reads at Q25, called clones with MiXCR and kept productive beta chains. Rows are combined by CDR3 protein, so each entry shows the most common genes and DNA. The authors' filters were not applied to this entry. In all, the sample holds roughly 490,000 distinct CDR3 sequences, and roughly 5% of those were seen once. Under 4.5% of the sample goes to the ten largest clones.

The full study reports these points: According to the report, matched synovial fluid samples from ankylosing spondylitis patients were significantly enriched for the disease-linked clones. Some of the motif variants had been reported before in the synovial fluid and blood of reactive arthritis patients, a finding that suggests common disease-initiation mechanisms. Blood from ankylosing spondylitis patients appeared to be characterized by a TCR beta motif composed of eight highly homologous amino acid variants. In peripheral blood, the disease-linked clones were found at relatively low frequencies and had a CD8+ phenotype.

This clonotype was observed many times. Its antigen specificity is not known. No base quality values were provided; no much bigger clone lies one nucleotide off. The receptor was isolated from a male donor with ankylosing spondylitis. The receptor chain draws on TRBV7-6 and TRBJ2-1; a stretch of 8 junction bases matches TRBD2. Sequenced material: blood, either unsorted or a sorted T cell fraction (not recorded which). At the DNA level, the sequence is TGTGCCAGCAGCTTTAGCGGGATCCCCTACAATGAGCAGTTCTTC. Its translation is CASSFSGIPYNEQFF.